These 16 T cell receptor beta chains were all obtained from the same sample, sequenced in a study of cytomegalovirus exposure and HLA in healthy donors (dated by TCRdb to the late 2010s). Library preparation used the immunoSEQ multiplex PCR assay. A mixture of 60 forward primers for TCR Vbeta segments and 13 reverse primers for TCR Jbeta segments was used in the multiplex PCR. TCRdb's version of the immuneACCESS table is confined to in-frame rearrangements and falls short of the full clone set. An unresolved V gene accounts for under half of the shortfall where checked; the remainder is of unknown origin. Here the sample has roughly 160,000 clones; around 80% occur a single time. 3.1% of the sample is held by the ten biggest clonotypes. Source material: PBMCs. Every receptor here comes from a woman aged 45 to 65 in good health and CMV-seropositive.

The gene calls are TRBV5-4 and TRBJ2-5, with 7 bases matching TRBD1. In germline, CDR1 is SGHNT, CDR2 YYREEE (reference sequence). V trimming: 1 base; J trimming: 0 bases; junction bases outside the gene matches: 6. The CDR3 has 16 residues. The CDR3 protein is CASSLIGGADQETQYF. CDR3 in DNA: TGTGCCAGCAGCTTGATAGGGGGCGCAGACCAAGAGACCCAGTACTTC.

The chain links TRBV29-1 to TRBJ1-1; the match to TRBD1 covers 8 bases. The CDR3 is made up of 14 amino acids. CDR1 and CDR2 from the germline V gene are SQVTM and ANQGSEA. J lost 1 base, V lost 5 bases, and 6 bases had no gene match. CDR3 loop: CSVRTGLRNTEAFF. CDR3 sequence (DNA): TGCAGCGTTCGGACAGGGCTTCGGAACACTGAAGCTTTCTTT.

J is TRBJ1-1 and V is TRBV7-6, with D tentatively TRBD1 (6 bases). The CDR3 length is 15 residues. Germline V CDR1 and CDR2: SGHVS, FNYEAQ. The germline V and J ends were trimmed by 0 bases and 5 bases, with 13 bases remaining between them. Written as DNA, the CDR3 is TGTGCCAGCAGCTTAGCCCCAGGGGCCGGAACTGAAGCTTTCTTT. Amino acid sequence: CASSLAPGAGTEAFF. The entire variable domain, with the rest obtained from reference TRBV7-6 and TRBJ1-1, is as follows: GAGVSQSPRYKVTKRGQDVALRCDPISGHVSLYWYRQALGQGPEFLTYFNYEAQQDKSGLPNDRFSAERPEGSISTLTIQRTEQRDSAMYRCASSLAPGAGTEAFFGQGTRLTVV.

The table lists this clone with a few counts. The chain carries TRBV7-2 and TRBJ1-1, with D possibly matching TRBD1 (5 bases). The CDR3 has 14 amino acids. The germline gives CDR1 SGHTA, CDR2 FQGNSA. Trimming shortened V by 3 bases and J by 3 bases, and 11 bases separated the two germline ends. CDR3 amino acids: CASSFSFRDTEAFF. DNA of the CDR3: TGTGCCAGCAGCTTTTCCTTCAGGGACACTGAAGCTTTCTTT.

The chain uses TRBV25-1 and TRBJ1-3; no clear D gene. Trimming took off 4 bases at V and 4 bases at J, with 5 bases between the two ends. The CDR3 runs to 12 residues. The germline V gene has CDR1 MGHDK and CDR2 SYGVNS. CDR3 sequence reads: CASSVGGNTIYF. Written as DNA, the CDR3 is TGTGCCAGCAGTGTTGGCGGAAACACCATATATTTT.

The V gene is TRBV2, the J gene TRBJ2-7; D is perhaps TRBD1 (6 bases). In germline, CDR1 is SNHLY, CDR2 FYNNEI. The CDR3 length is 14 residues. Trimming took off 3 bases at V and 0 bases at J, with 9 bases between the two ends. This CDR3 reads CASSDQGISYEQYF. The CDR3 bases are TGTGCCAGCAGTGATCAGGGGATCTCCTACGAGCAGTACTTC.

As to this clone: The same CDR3 is also encoded by other DNA sequences in this sample. The chain employs TRBV9 and TRBJ2-1; D may be TRBD2 (5 bases). The germline CDR1 and CDR2 sequences are SGDLS and YYNGEE. V lost 0 bases to trimming and J lost 0 bases, with 13 bases between them. The CDR3 totals 17 residues. The CDR3 sequence: CASSVVGGGSSYNEQFF. CDR3 nucleotides: TGTGCCAGCAGCGTAGTGGGCGGAGGCAGCTCCTACAATGAGCAGTTCTTC.

This clone was detected once. The CDR3: CASSIGPGGHQETQYF. The DNA for the CDR3 is TGTGCCAGTAGTATTGGTCCAGGGGGCCACCAAGAGACCCAGTACTTC. The chain links TRBV19 to TRBJ2-5; 8 nucleotides agree with TRBD1. CDR1 LNHDA and CDR2 SQIVND come from the germline V gene (reference sequence). The CDR3 runs to 16 residues. Germline trimming cut 3 bases from V and 0 bases from J; bases unmatched to any gene: 6.

The V gene is TRBV6-5, the J gene TRBJ2-7; no firm D call. The germline gives CDR1 MNHEY, CDR2 SVGAGI. The CDR3 is 12 residues long. Trimming removed 4 bases from V and 3 bases from J, with 7 bases in between. The DNA of the CDR3 is TGTGCCAGCAGTTCTCCAGGCTACGAGCAGTACTTC. It encodes CASSSPGYEQYF.

This chain uses TRBV11-3 with TRBJ1-3; TRBD1 is a possible D gene (5 bases). CDR1 is SGHNT and CDR2 is YENEEA in the germline V gene. V was cut by 4 bases and J by 0 bases, with 16 bases left in between. There are 17 residues in the CDR3. The CDR3 region has the DNA TGTGCCAGCAGCTCCCAAGCGGGGGGAACCTCTGGAAACACCATATATTTT. Protein sequence: CASSSQAGGTSGNTIYF. Supplemented by reference TRBV11-3 and TRBJ1-3, the full variable domain reads EAGVVQSPRYKIIEKKQPVAFWCNPISGHNTLYWYLQNLGQGPELLIRYENEEAVDDSQLPKDRFSAERLKGVDSTLKIQPAELGDSAVYLCASSSQAGGTSGNTIYFGEGSWLTVV.

J is TRBJ1-1 and V is TRBV5-1; 9 positions agree with TRBD1. Germline V gene sequence: CDR1 SGHRS, CDR2 YFSETQ. This CDR3 spans 14 amino acids. Trimming cost V 6 bases and J 1 base; bases outside gene matches: 4. CDR3 bases: TGCGCCAGCACCCCGGGACAGGGGAACACTGAAGCTTTCTTT. Protein: CASTPGQGNTEAFF.

This chain connects TRBV15 to TRBJ2-7, with 9 positions matching TRBD2. The CDR3 loop spans 14 amino acids. V shed 8 bases, J shed 5 bases, and the junction held 10 bases outside the gene matches. Germline CDR1 LNHNV, CDR2 YYDKDF (reference sequence). The CDR3 reads CATSQGREGNEQYF. DNA for the CDR3: TGTGCCACCTCTCAGGGGCGGGAGGGCAACGAGCAGTACTTC.

The chain links TRBV11-3 to TRBJ2-5; 8 bases agree with TRBD1. The J call is uncertain, as TRBJ2-7 better fits the DNA end. Per germline, CDR1 SGHNT and CDR2 YENEEA. There are 15 residues in the CDR3. The CDR3 sequence: CASSLRTGLLHEQYF. The CDR3 nucleotides are TGTGCCAGCAGCCTGAGGACAGGGCTTCTTCACGAGCAGTACTTC.

This rearrangement joins TRBV7-9 to TRBJ1-4; D not certain. V lost 5 bases, J lost 3 bases, and 16 bases lay in between. The CDR3 covers 16 residues. CDR1 and CDR2 (germline): SEHNR, FQNEAQ (reference sequence). DNA for the CDR3: TGTGCCAGCAGCGTGACCCGGGTTCGAGCTAATGAAAAACTGTTTTTT. Protein: CASSVTRVRANEKLFF.

The chain couples TRBV28 to TRBJ1-2, with D hard to call. CDR3 size: 14 residues. V gave up 6 bases and J gave up 0 bases, with 11 bases separating them. Per the germline V gene, CDR1 is MDHEN and CDR2 is SYDVKM. CDR3 sequence (DNA): TGTGCCAGCAGCCCCGCCCAGGCTAACTATGGCTACACCTTC. Protein sequence: CASSPAQANYGYTF.

The rearrangement links TRBV7-9 to TRBJ2-1, with 15 bases aligning to TRBD2. V trimming: 5 bases; J trimming: 0 bases; junction bases outside the gene matches: 8. Germline assignment: CDR1 SEHNR and CDR2 FQNEAQ (reference sequence). The CDR3 has 19 amino acids. The CDR3 DNA reads TGTGCCAGCAGCCATCCGGGACTAGCGGGAGGTCGCTCCTACAATGAGCAGTTCTTC. Amino acids: CASSHPGLAGGRSYNEQFF. The full variable domain, completed using reference TRBV7-9 and TRBJ2-1, is DTGVSQNPRHKITKRGQNVTFRCDPISEHNRLYWYRQTLGQGPEFLTYFQNEAQLEKSRLLSDRFSAERPKGSFSTLEIQRTEQGDSAMYLCASSHPGLAGGRSYNEQFFGPGTRLTVL.